This is a list of T cell receptor beta chains from one sample in a study of siplizumab effects on memory and regulatory T cells. Libraries were prepared by immunoSEQ multiplex PCR; TCRdb keeps only in-frame clonotypes and omits some of them. This sample yields 50,000 or so clones, of which approximately 95% are seen a single time; 38% belongs to the top ten. The source material was CD8+ T cells sorted from blood. Receptor source: a human donor in good health. The CDR3 runs from the conserved cysteine through the conserved F or W. The D gene is left open where the match is weak. Clone size is not always given. Where it is, it says once, few, many or a class for expanded clones.

>TRBJ2-7|NA|TRBV4-3|NA
TGCGCCAGCAGCCAGGGGCGGACCGGGTACGAGCAGTACTTC
CASSQGRTGYEQYF
>TRBJ2-1|NA|TRBV4-2|NA
TGTGCCAGCAGCCACGTATCCGCAGGGAATCCTTACAATGAGCAGTTCTTC
CASSHVSAGNPYNEQFF
>TRBJ2-3|NA|TRBV27|NA
TGTGCCACCAGACCCTATCCAGATACGCAGTATTTT
CATRPYPDTQYF
>TRBJ2-2|TRBD2|TRBV4-1|NA
TGCGCCAGCAGCCAAGATGCCCTAGCGGGAGGCGCCGGGGAGCTGTTTTTT
CASSQDALAGGAGELFF
>TRBJ1-4|NA|TRBV7-8|once
TGTGCCAGCAGCCCAGGGTCCGGGTATGAAAAACTGTTTTTT
CASSPGSGYEKLFF
>TRBJ1-1|NA|TRBV30|few
TGTGCCGGACCGGGGGCGACTACTACTGAAGCTTTCTTT
CAGPGATTTEAFF
>TRBJ2-1|TRBD1|TRBV7-8|NA
TGTGCCAGCAGCCCCGAAATGACAGGGGGAAATGAGCAGTTCTTC
CASSPEMTGGNEQFF
>TRBJ2-3|NA|TRBV7-3|NA
TGTGCCAGCAGCTTACAGGGTGCAAATACGCAGTATTTT
CASSLQGANTQYF
>TRBJ2-7|TRBD2|TRBV25-1|NA
TGTGCCAGCAGGCCAGCCAGGGTAGCGGGAGTCGGCTACGAGCAGTACTTC
CASRPARVAGVGYEQYF
>TRBJ2-1|NA|TRBV6-5|NA
TGTGCCAGCAGAGGCCGGGACCCTAATCACAATGAGCAGTTCTTC
CASRGRDPNHNEQFF
>TRBJ2-2|NA|TRBV7-3|once
TGTGCCAGCAGCTTACAAGGGGCGTACACCGGGGAGCTGTTTTTT
CASSLQGAYTGELFF
>TRBJ2-7|TRBD1|TRBV6-1|few
TGTGCCAGCAGTGAAGCACGAGGGGGCAGGGACGAGCAGTACTTC
CASSEARGGRDEQYF
>TRBJ2-7|TRBD1|TRBV7-9|NA
TGTGCCAGCAGCTTGGGTGGGACAGGGTTATCGGACGAGCAGTACTTC
CASSLGGTGLSDEQYF
>TRBJ2-3|NA|TRBV27|NA
TGTGCCAGCAGATACGGGACTGCCCGCACAGATACGCAGTATTTT
CASRYGTARTDTQYF
>TRBJ1-2|NA|TRBV6-1|NA
TGTGCCAGCCGGACGTATGGCTACACCTTC
CASRTYGYTF
>TRBJ2-7|NA|TRBV30|once
TGTGCCTGGAGTACCCTAGGCCCCTACGAGCAGTACTTC
CAWSTLGPYEQYF
>TRBJ2-7|NA|TRBV7-9|NA
TGTGCCAGCAGCTTAGTAGGGGACGAGCAGTACTTC
CASSLVGDEQYF
>TRBJ2-5|NA|TRBV9|NA
TGTGCCAGCAGCGTAGCATTGGGGGAAGAGACCCAGTACTTC
CASSVALGEETQYF
>TRBJ2-5|TRBD1|TRBV30|NA
TGTGCCTGGGGACCAGGGGGTAGGCAAGAGACCCAGTACTTC
CAWGPGGRQETQYF
>TRBJ2-4|NA|TRBV28|NA
TGTGCCAGCAGTTTTATAGCGGTTCTAGCCAAAAACATTCAGTACTTC
CASSFIAVLAKNIQYF
>TRBJ1-1|NA|TRBV6-1|NA
TGTGCCAGCAGTGAAAGGACTATATCTGAAGCTTTCTTT
CASSERTISEAFF
>TRBJ2-5|NA|TRBV7-2|NA
TGTGCCAGCAGCTTAAAAGAGACCCAGTACTTC
CASSLKETQYF
>TRBJ2-7|NA|TRBV7-9|NA
TGTGCCAGCAGCTTATTTGGAGTAGAGCAGTACTTC
CASSLFGVEQYF
>TRBJ2-7|TRBD2|TRBV7-6|NA
TGTGCCAGCAGCTTACAGCGGGGGACCTCCTACGAGCAGTACTTC
CASSLQRGTSYEQYF
>TRBJ2-1|NA|TRBV9|NA
TGTGCCAGCAGCCCCCAGGGGGGGGAGCTCAATGAGCAGTTCTTC
CASSPQGGELNEQFF
>TRBJ1-5|NA|TRBV30|NA
TGTGCCTGGAGTGTAATGGCGGAAAGCAATCAGCCCCAGCATTTT
CAWSVMAESNQPQHF
>TRBJ2-3|NA|TRBV27|NA
TGTGCCAGCAGTTTCGGGGAAGTGGATACGCAGTATTTT
CASSFGEVDTQYF
>TRBJ2-7|TRBD1|TRBV27|NA
TGTGCCAGCAGTCCCAGGGACAGGGGGATAGGGGAGCAGTACTTC
CASSPRDRGIGEQYF
>TRBJ2-3|TRBD1|TRBV27|NA
TGTGCCAGCAGTTTATTCGGGACAGGGTCCACAGATACGCAGTATTTT
CASSLFGTGSTDTQYF
>TRBJ2-1|TRBD2|TRBV7-3|NA
TGTGCCAGCAGCTTATCACTAGCGGGAGTGAATGAGCAGTTCTTC
CASSLSLAGVNEQFF
>TRBJ1-5|TRBD1|TRBV5-1|NA
TGCGCCAGCAGCTCCGGGACAGGGATATACCAGCCCCAGCATTTT
CASSSGTGIYQPQHF
>TRBJ2-4|NA|TRBV18|NA
TGTGCCAGCTCACCAGGGGGCGCGCCCAAAAACATTCAGTACTTC
CASSPGGAPKNIQYF
>TRBJ2-2|TRBD1|TRBV6-4|NA
TGTGCCAGCAGTGAAACAGGGGGCATCGGGGAGCTGTTTTTT
CASSETGGIGELFF
>TRBJ2-1|NA|TRBV7-9|NA
TGTGCCAGCAGCTTAGCCCCAGGGACGGTTTCCAATGAGCAGTTCTTC
CASSLAPGTVSNEQFF
>TRBJ1-1|NA|TRBV27|NA
TGTGCCAGCAGTTTATTCCCAACAAACACTGAAGCTTTCTTT
CASSLFPTNTEAFF
>TRBJ1-1|TRBD1|TRBV30|once
TGTGCCTGGGGGACAGGGAACACTGAAGCTTTCTTT
CAWGTGNTEAFF
>TRBJ2-7|NA|TRBV19|NA
TGTGCCAGTAGTATAGTTGGCGGCGGGATCTCTGGCGAGCAGTACTTC
CASSIVGGGISGEQYF
>TRBJ2-2|TRBD2|TRBV7-9|NA
TGTGCCAGCAGCCCCCTAGCGGAGAACACCGGGGAGCTGTTTTTT
CASSPLAENTGELFF
>TRBJ1-1|NA|TRBV11-3|once
TGTGCCAGCAGCCCTAGGGGGAGGAGCACTGAAGCTTTCTTT
CASSPRGRSTEAFF